Sequencing of this T cell receptor (beta chain) was carried out in a study of CXCR3-negative and CXCR3-positive naive CD8 T cells. Study conclusions and caveats: The study found CXCR3 expression partially decreased after cryopreservation and ran most assays on fresh PBMCs. TRB CDR3s were more hydrophobic in CXCR3-positive than in CXCR3-negative naive cells.

With UMI labels, 5' RACE was used to prepare the TRB cDNA libraries. Each CDR3 protein gets one entry in TCRdb, which reprocessed the 5' RACE reads and gives no DNA. This sample's table has about 84,000 distinct CDR3 sequences. Concerning this clonotype itself: Its antigen is not identified.

Input material: naive CXCR3+ CD8+ T cells from blood. This sample's subset: CD45RO-CCR7+CD27+CD95- naive CD8+ T cells expressing CXCR3 (TNR3+). This clonotype was sampled from a human donor in good health. Some clones in this sample may be carry-over from other donors' samples.

CDR3 sequence: CASSLWTSGAPNEQFF. This chain links TRBV5-1 with TRBJ2-1; TCRdb reports TRBD2, a call that lacks DNA to check it against. The germline V gene has CDR1 SGHRS and CDR2 YFSETQ. The CDR3 spans 16 residues.